This TCR beta chain was retrieved from a study of cytomegalovirus exposure and HLA in healthy donors. This clone was seen once. Antigen: not known. Study-level findings and limits: Across donors, sequencing depth was assumed by presence/absence analyses to be roughly uniform. Reports indicated that the classifier achieved high specificity and sensitivity in diagnosing cytomegalovirus status. It was confirmed in vitro that three of the CMV-associated chains were specific for CMV antigens.

The PCR ran on 60 Vbeta and 13 Jbeta primers. TCRdb's copy holds only in-frame clones and misses some; the assay was immunoSEQ multiplex PCR. The table shows 150,000 or so clones, with roughly 72% occurring only once. This CDR3 is built from 15 residues. Germline V gene sequence: CDR1 SGHAT, CDR2 FQNNGV. This TCR was sampled from a man aged 40-55 years in good health and CMV-seropositive. J is TRBJ2-5 and V is TRBV11-2; TRBD1 matches at 9 bases. The DNA matches TRBJ2-7 better at its end, which makes the J call doubtful. Sequenced input: PBMCs. CDR3 nucleotides: TGTGCCAGCAGCCAGCTACAGGGGGCCTGGTACGAGCAGTACTTC. Its protein product is CASSQLQGAWYEQYF.